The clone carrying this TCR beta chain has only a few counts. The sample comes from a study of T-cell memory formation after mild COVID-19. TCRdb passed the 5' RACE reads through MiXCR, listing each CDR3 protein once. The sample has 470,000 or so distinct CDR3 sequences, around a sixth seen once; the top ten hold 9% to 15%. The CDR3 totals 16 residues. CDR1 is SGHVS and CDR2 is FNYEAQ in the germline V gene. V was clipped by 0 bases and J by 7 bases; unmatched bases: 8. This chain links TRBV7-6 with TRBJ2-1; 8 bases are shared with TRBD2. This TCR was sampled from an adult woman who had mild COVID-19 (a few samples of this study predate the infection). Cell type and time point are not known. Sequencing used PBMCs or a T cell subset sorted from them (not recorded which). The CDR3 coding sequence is TGTGCCAGCAGCTTAGCTGGGGTTAGCGGGGCGAATGAGCAGTTCTTC. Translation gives CASSLAGVSGANEQFF.